The entry below describes one T cell receptor beta chain. The CDR3 totals 15 residues. CDR1 is KGHDR, CDR2 SFDVKD, per germline. Trimming took 12 bases from V and 3 from J; bases not matched to a gene: 13. This entry belongs to a study of blood T cells in healthy people across ages. Alongside a J-beta primer mix, a sample-barcoded 5' primer served in a second PCR lasting about 6 to 11 cycles. Every individual sample yielded 2.5 million or more paired-end reads (each containing CDR3). TCRdb passed the 5' RACE reads through MiXCR, listing each CDR3 protein once. The sample gives 1,100,000 or so distinct CDR3 sequences, 35% to 55% of which show up once; 18% is in the top ten.

Material for sequencing was blood. The chain employs TRBV24-1 and TRBJ2-3; TRBD2 agrees at 8 bases. The source of this sequence is a woman aged 60-75 years in good health. CDR3 nucleotide sequence: TGTGCCGTCTCCTCGAGCGGGAGTTCGACAGATACGCAGTATTTT. This translates into CAVSSSGSSTDTQYF.